The 27 T cell receptor beta chains given below trace back to one sample, sequenced in a study of blood T cells in healthy people across ages. Primers used in a second PCR of roughly 6 to 11 cycles were a sample-barcoded 5' primer and a J-beta primer mix. Using its own MiXCR run on the 5' RACE reads, TCRdb lists one record per CDR3 protein. This table holds 2 million or so distinct CDR3 sequences, just under 50% found once. The sequenced material came from blood. All receptors come from a woman in her 40s in good health.

The chain carries TRBV6-7 and TRBJ2-4; D is unresolved. Being an ORF, TRBV6-7 has a function that is uncertain. V lost 10 bases and J lost 0, with 13 bases in between. The CDR3 loop spans 14 amino acids. The CDR3 reads CATQPGKAKNIQYF. The CDR3 nucleotides are TGTGCCACCCAACCGGGCAAAGCCAAAAACATTCAGTACTTC.

In the case of this clonotype: Its ends do not fully match the called genes, so a read error is possible. CDR3 protein: CAGSPDILGKNIQYF. The CDR3 nucleotides read TGTGCCGGCAGTCCTGATATTCTGGGCAAAAACATTCAGTACTTC. This chain links TRBV27 with TRBJ2-4; D is undetermined. The CDR3 is made up of 15 amino acids. Germline V lookup: CDR1 MNHEY, CDR2 SMNVEV (reference sequence).

This clonotype occurred a few times. This chain links TRBV18 with TRBJ2-3; D remains unclear. Per the germline V gene, CDR1 is KGHSH and CDR2 is LQKENI. The CDR3 sequence is 13 residues long. V shed 1 base and J shed 6 bases, with 8 bases lying between them. The CDR3 sequence: CASSPHVTDTQYF. The CDR3 bases are TGTGCCAGCTCACCACACGTCACCGATACGCAGTATTTT.

This clonotype was counted only a few times. The chain carries TRBV7-2 and TRBJ1-6, with 7 bases fitting TRBD1. V was pared by 3 bases and J by 7 bases, with 6 bases of the junction left unmatched. The CDR3 extends over 15 amino acids. The germline CDR1 and CDR2 sequences are SGHTA and FQGNSA. The CDR3 is CASSFTGQINSPLHF. CDR3 bases: TGTGCCAGCAGCTTTACGGGACAGATAAATTCACCCCTCCACTTT.

This sequence joins TRBV12-3 or TRBV12-4 and TRBJ2-1; D call uncertain. V dropped 6 bases and J dropped 8 bases, with 8 bases sitting between them. The CDR3 covers 11 residues. As DNA, the CDR3 is TGTGCCAGCAGCCATACATATGAGCAGTTCTTC. Encoded protein: CASSHTYEQFF.

This clonotype was detected only once. This chain links TRBV24-1 with TRBJ2-5, with 7 bases identical to TRBD1. CDR1 KGHDR and CDR2 SFDVKD come from the germline V gene. CDR3 length: 16 amino acids. The trim removed 0 bases at V and 2 bases at J, leaving 5 bases unmatched. CDR3 bases: TGTGCCACCAGTGATTTGTCGGGGACAGAACAAGAGACCCAGTACTTC. It translates to CATSDLSGTEQETQYF.

V and J are TRBV2 and TRBJ2-1, with unresolved D. CDR1 SNHLY and CDR2 FYNNEI come from the germline V gene. CDR3 size: 10 residues. V was cut by 3 bases and J by 13 bases, with 7 bases left in between. The CDR3 here is CASSDADQFF. The CDR3 DNA sequence: TGTGCCAGCAGTGATGCAGATCAGTTCTTC.

This chain uses TRBV29-1 with TRBJ2-4; no definite D call. The last part of the DNA fits TRBJ2-5 better; the J call may be wrong. The V gene's germline CDR1 is SQVTM and CDR2 ANQGSEA. This CDR3 is built from 14 residues. The CDR3 sequence: CSVEVVGPRETQYF. The CDR3 nucleotides read TGCAGCGTTGAAGTTGTCGGACCTCGAGAGACCCAGTACTTC.

The chain couples TRBV9 to TRBJ1-4; weak D call: TRBD1 (6 bases). This CDR3 spans 13 amino acids. The germline V and J ends were trimmed by 2 bases and 8 bases, with 10 bases remaining between them. From germline, CDR1 is SGDLS and CDR2 YYNGEE. The CDR3 DNA sequence: TGTGCCAGCAGCGTTAGCGGGGGCGAAAAACTGTTTTTT. As protein: CASSVSGGEKLFF. Based on the CDR3 plus reference TRBV9 and TRBJ1-4, the full variable domain is DSGVTQTPKHLITATGQRVTLRCSPRSGDLSVYWYQQSLDQGLQFLIQYYNGEERAKGNILERFSAQQFPDLHSELNLSSLELGDSALYFCASSVSGGEKLFFGSGTQLSVL.

The chain joins TRBV7-9 to TRBJ1-2; TRBD1 aligns across 7 bases. V lost 2 bases to trimming and J lost 5 bases; unmatched junction nucleotides: 14. Germline loops: CDR1 SEHNR, CDR2 FQNEAQ (reference sequence). The CDR3 is 17 amino acids. The CDR3 reads CASSLQPLTDRDYGYTF. The CDR3 bases are TGTGCCAGCAGCTTACAGCCCCTAACCGACAGGGATTATGGCTACACCTTC.

This sequence joins TRBV6-6 and TRBJ2-7, with 8 bases that match TRBD2. The J call is uncertain, as TRBJ2-5 better fits the DNA end. CDR1 is MNHNY and CDR2 is SVGAGI in the germline V gene (reference sequence). CDR3 length equals 14 residues. This chain's CDR3 is CASSFGGAYETQYF. The CDR3, as DNA: TGTGCCAGCAGTTTCGGGGGGGCCTACGAGACCCAGTACTTC.

J is TRBJ2-6 and V is TRBV5-1; possible D gene TRBD1, 5 bases. V was pared by 0 bases and J by 2 bases, with 9 bases between. The CDR3 is 16 amino acids. The germline V gene has CDR1 SGHRS and CDR2 YFSETQ. CDR3 sequence: CASSLAGQAGANVLTF. For the CDR3, the DNA is TGCGCCAGCAGCTTGGCAGGGCAGGCTGGGGCCAACGTCCTGACTTTC.

This clonotype was counted once. The chain employs TRBV28 and TRBJ1-5; a weak D match, TRBD1 (6 bases). This CDR3 region has 14 residues. Per germline, CDR1 MDHEN and CDR2 SYDVKM. Trimming left V 9 bases short and J 5 bases short, with 17 bases between. The CDR3 DNA follows: TGTGCCAGTCAACACGGGGGGCGAGATCAGCCCCAGCATTTT. Its protein product is CASQHGGRDQPQHF.

The J gene is TRBJ1-2, the V gene TRBV10-2; D may be TRBD1 (5 bases). The CDR3 loop spans 13 amino acids. Per germline, CDR1 WSHSY and CDR2 SAAADI. Trimming shortened V by 7 bases and J by 3 bases, and 12 bases separated the two germline ends. The CDR3 protein is CASNQGLDYGYTF. The CDR3 nucleotides read TGCGCCAGCAATCAGGGATTGGACTATGGCTACACCTTC.

The chain uses TRBV6-5 and TRBJ2-7; D gene ambiguous. Germline assignment: CDR1 MNHEY and CDR2 SVGAGI. The CDR3 extends over 17 amino acids. V dropped 0 bases and J dropped 0 bases, with 15 bases sitting between them. The CDR3 region has the DNA TGTGCCAGCAGTTACTCGAGGTCAGGCCCCAACTCCTACGAGCAGTACTTC. As protein: CASSYSRSGPNSYEQYF.

J is TRBJ2-6 and V is TRBV28; a weak D match, TRBD2 (6 bases). Germline CDR1 reads MDHEN; CDR2 reads SYDVKM. Trimming shortened V by 5 bases and J by 0 bases, and 14 bases separated the two germline ends. There are 17 residues in the CDR3. The DNA for the CDR3 is TGTGCCAGCAGTGCCGGGACTGGGGACTCTGGGGCCAACGTCCTGACTTTC. This translates into CASSAGTGDSGANVLTF.

The chain recombines TRBV6-5 with TRBJ1-6, with D unclear. Germline assignment: CDR1 MNHEY and CDR2 SVGAGI. V was clipped by 0 bases and J by 0 bases, with 12 bases between them. The length of the CDR3 is 18 residues. The CDR3 DNA reads TGTGCCAGCAGTTACTCGAGGGCGACTAGCTCCTATAATTCACCCCTCCACTTT. This encodes CASSYSRATSSYNSPLHF.

The CDR3 here is CASWTGPAFF. The CDR3 region has the DNA TGTGCCAGCTGGACAGGGCCAGCTTTCTTT. The gene calls are TRBV6-5 and TRBJ1-1; 8 bases are shared with TRBD1. Germline V gives CDR1 MNHEY, CDR2 SVGAGI. V lost 8 bases to trimming and J lost 10 bases; unmatched junction nucleotides: 3. The CDR3 consists of 10 residues.

The chain recombines TRBV6-2 or TRBV6-3 with TRBJ1-4; no firm D call. Trimming cost V 2 bases and J 6 bases, with 7 bases left between them. Germline V gives CDR1 MNHEY, CDR2 SVGEGT. The CDR3 has 13 residues. As DNA, the CDR3 is TGTGCCAGCAGTTACCGGATATATGAAAAACTGTTTTTT. Translation gives CASSYRIYEKLFF.

The rearrangement uses TRBV6-6 and TRBJ1-4; 9 nucleotides agree with TRBD1. The CDR3 loop spans 15 amino acids. V trimming: 6 bases; J trimming: 3 bases; junction bases outside the gene matches: 5. Looked up from germline, CDR1 is MNHNY and CDR2 is SVGAGI (reference sequence). In DNA form, the CDR3 reads TGTGCCAGCAGGGACAGGGGCTCGTCTAATGAAAAACTGTTTTTT. Translated, it gives CASRDRGSSNEKLFF.

V and J are TRBV4-3 and TRBJ2-1, with D possibly matching TRBD2 (5 bases). The CDR3 consists of 17 residues. Looked up from germline, CDR1 is LGHNA and CDR2 is YSLEER. Between the trimmed V and J ends, which lost 4 bases and 6 bases, there was a span of 22 bases. The CDR3 region is CASSPQGIRGPLNEQFF. The CDR3 bases are TGCGCCAGCAGCCCGCAAGGCATACGGGGTCCCCTCAATGAGCAGTTCTTC.

The chain carries TRBV29-1 and TRBJ1-4; a possible D gene is TRBD1 (6 bases). The CDR3 has 15 amino acids. Germline V gene sequence: CDR1 SQVTM, CDR2 ANQGSEA. The V end lost 6 bases, the J end lost 7 bases, and 21 bases lay between the germline ends. CDR3 nucleotide sequence: TGCAGCGTCCAAAGAATCCGGGACAACTCTGAAAAACTGTTTTTT. Protein: CSVQRIRDNSEKLFF.

In this sample, this clonotype turned up a few times. The rearrangement links TRBV7-9 to TRBJ2-1; the match to TRBD1 covers 7 bases. Losses at the gene ends were 4 bases for V and 5 bases for J; bases not matched to a gene: 11. Germline V gives CDR1 SEHNR, CDR2 FQNEAQ (reference sequence). The CDR3 runs to 16 residues. CDR3 loop: CASSSPPDRANNEQFF. CDR3 nucleotide sequence: TGTGCCAGCAGCTCCCCCCCCGACAGGGCCAACAATGAGCAGTTCTTC.

The chain carries TRBV10-3 and TRBJ1-1; D not certain. Germline CDR1 ENHRY, CDR2 SYGVKD. The V and J ends lost 0 bases and 5 bases respectively, with 7 bases between them. This CDR3 region has 13 residues. The CDR3 bases are TGTGCCATCAGTGAGTCGTTCAATACTGAAGCTTTCTTT. Translation gives CAISESFNTEAFF.

This clonotype was seen only once. The chain combines TRBV29-1 with TRBJ2-5; the D gene is possibly TRBD1 (5 bases). The J call is in doubt because the DNA end fits TRBJ2-7 better. Germline CDR1 and CDR2: SQVTM and ANQGSEA. The CDR3 length is 13 residues. CDR3 in DNA: TGCAGCGTTGAACGCAGGGATAGGTACGAGCAGTACTTC. Translation: CSVERRDRYEQYF.

The V call is TRBV4-2, the J call TRBJ2-3, with D possibly being TRBD1 or TRBD2 (7 bases each). The CDR3 runs 17 residues. Germline CDR1 reads LGHNA; CDR2 reads YNFKEQ. Trimming removed 6 bases from V and 0 bases from J, with 19 bases in between. The CDR3 DNA reads as TGTGCCAGCAGTCAGGGGGGGCCAGAACTGAGCACAGATACGCAGTATTTT. Protein: CASSQGGPELSTDTQYF.

This clonotype occurred a few times. One junction end disagrees with the germline gene, perhaps due to a read error. The chain joins TRBV5-1 to TRBJ2-2, with D hard to call. Germline loops: CDR1 SGHRS, CDR2 YFSETQ. CDR3 length: 13 amino acids. CDR3 protein: CASSYSNTGELFF. CDR3 in DNA: TGTGCCAGCAGTTACTCGAACACCGGGGAGCTGTTTTTT. Looking up the rest from reference TRBV5-1 and TRBJ2-2 gives the full variable domain: KAGVTQTPRYLIKTRGQQVTLSCSPISGHRSVSWYQQTPGQGLQFLFEYFSETQRNKGNFPGRFSGRQFSNSRSEMNVSTLELGDSALYLCASSYSNTGELFFGEGSRLTVL.